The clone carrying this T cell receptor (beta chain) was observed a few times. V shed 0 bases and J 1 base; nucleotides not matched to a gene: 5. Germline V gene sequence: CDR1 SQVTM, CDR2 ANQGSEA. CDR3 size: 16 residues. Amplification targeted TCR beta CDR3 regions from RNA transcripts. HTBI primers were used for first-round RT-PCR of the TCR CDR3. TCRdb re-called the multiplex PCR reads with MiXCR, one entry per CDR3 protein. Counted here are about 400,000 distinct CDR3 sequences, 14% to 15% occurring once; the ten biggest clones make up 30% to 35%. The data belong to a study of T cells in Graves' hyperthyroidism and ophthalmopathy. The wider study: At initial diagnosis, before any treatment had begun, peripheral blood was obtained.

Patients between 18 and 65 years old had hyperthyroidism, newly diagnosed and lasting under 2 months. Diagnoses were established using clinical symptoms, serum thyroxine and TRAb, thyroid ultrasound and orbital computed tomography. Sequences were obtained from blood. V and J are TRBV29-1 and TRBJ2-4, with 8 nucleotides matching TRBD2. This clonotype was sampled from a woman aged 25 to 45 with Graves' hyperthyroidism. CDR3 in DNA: TGCAGCGTTGAAGACGCTAGCGGGTTTGCCAAAAACATTCAGTACTTC. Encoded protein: CSVEDASGFAKNIQYF.